These 20 T cell receptor beta chains came from one sample sequenced in a study of vaccination and CD4 T cells after COVID-19 (dated by TCRdb to between 2021 and 2024). Libraries were made using PCR. Instrument used: Illumina iSeq 100. DNA from cultured CD4+ T cells underwent TCR sequencing with the Oncomine TCR Beta short-read assay at the Johns Hopkins FTIC core. TCRdb ran its own pipeline on the public reads, namely fastp trimming at Q25 and MiXCR clone calling, and kept in-frame beta chains. Rows are combined by CDR3 protein, so each entry shows the most common genes and DNA. For this sample the table gives under 20,000 distinct CDR3 sequences, of which under 45% were detected only once. The ten largest clones add up to about 6.3% of the sample. The treatment or condition label for this specimen denotes: roughly ten-day PBMC culture with coronavirus spike peptide pools or control peptides (ViraFEST assay).

These receptors are not linked to any known antigen. The material was CD4+ T cells from blood, cultured in vitro, obtained before SARS-CoV-2 vaccination. The receptors here all came from a human donor who had recovered from COVID-19.

This clonotype has a handful of counts. CDR3 in amino acids: CSVRGANTEAFF. The CDR3 DNA follows: TGCAGTGTCCGGGGAGCGAACACTGAAGCTTTCTTT. This chain uses TRBV20-1 with TRBJ1-1, with no clear D. V was cut by 7 bases and J by 1 base, with 10 bases left in between. This CDR3 spans 12 amino acids. Looked up from germline, CDR1 is DFQATT and CDR2 is SNEGSKA (reference sequence).

This clonotype was seen only a few times. This chain joins TRBV20-1 and TRBJ1-6; tentatively, D is TRBD1 (5 bases). This CDR3 contains 16 residues. CDR1 and CDR2 (germline): DFQATT, SNEGSKA (reference sequence). V was pared by 1 base and J by 7 bases, with 17 bases between. The CDR3 DNA reads TGCAGTGCTAGAGGGTCGGAGGGACGATACAATTCACCCCTCCACTTT. It yields the protein CSARGSEGRYNSPLHF.

V and J are TRBV7-9 and TRBJ1-5; D is ambiguous. Germline CDR1 reads SEHNR; CDR2 reads FQNEAQ (reference sequence). The CDR3 has 16 residues. V lost 6 bases, J lost 8 bases, and 23 bases lay in between. The CDR3 sequence is CASSTLRNGVLEPQHF. CDR3 DNA sequence: TGTGCCAGCAGTACCCTACGTAACGGGGTTCTGGAGCCCCAGCATTTT.

CDR3 residues: CASSRAGGSGRAFNEQFF. DNA for the CDR3: TGTGCCAGCAGCCGAGCAGGGGGTTCGGGGAGGGCCTTCAATGAGCAGTTCTTC. The chain joins TRBV7-3 to TRBJ2-1, with D perhaps given as TRBD1 or TRBD2 (7 bases each). Germline lookup yields CDR1 SGHTA and CDR2 FQGTGA. The V end was cut by 5 bases, the J end by 6 bases, with 26 bases between. The CDR3 has 18 residues.

V and J are TRBV20-1 and TRBJ1-1, with TRBD1 as a possible D gene (5 bases). The CDR3 runs to 13 residues. V lost 3 bases and J 4 bases, leaving 12 bases between the germline ends. CDR1 and CDR2 (germline): DFQATT, SNEGSKA (reference sequence). CDR3 nucleotides: TGCAGTGCTAGCGGCCAGGGTGGCACTGAAGCTTTCTTT. This encodes CSASGQGGTEAFF.

This rearrangement joins TRBV11-3 to TRBJ1-1, with TRBD1 matching 7 bases. J gave up 0 bases and V 5 bases, and 9 bases lay outside the gene matches. In germline, CDR1 is SGHNT, CDR2 YENEEA. The CDR3 is 16 amino acids. The CDR3, as DNA: TGTGCCAGCAGCCCATTACAGGGACAGATGAACACTGAAGCTTTCTTT. Encoded protein: CASSPLQGQMNTEAFF.

This clonotype was seen a handful of times. This rearrangement joins TRBV6-1 to TRBJ1-1; the match to TRBD1 covers 8 bases. The J segment lost 3 bases and the V segment lost 4 bases, leaving 10 bases of the junction unmatched. Per germline, CDR1 MNHNS and CDR2 SASEGT. The CDR3 has 16 amino acids. The CDR3 protein is CASSGGSMTGDTEAFF. The CDR3 DNA is TGTGCCAGCAGTGGGGGGAGCATGACAGGGGACACTGAAGCTTTCTTT.

The chain combines TRBV6-1 with TRBJ2-7, with 10 bases matching TRBD2. V shed 6 bases, J shed 4 bases, and the junction held 9 bases outside the gene matches. CDR1 is MNHNS, CDR2 SASEGT, per germline. The CDR3 consists of 15 residues. The CDR3 is CASRAGKLAGYEQYF. The CDR3 DNA follows: TGTGCCAGCAGGGCCGGAAAACTAGCGGGGTACGAGCAGTACTTC.

The chain couples TRBV19 to TRBJ2-1, with D perhaps being TRBD1 or TRBD2 (5 bases each). The J call may be wrong; the DNA end is better matched by TRBJ2-7. Per germline, CDR1 LNHDA and CDR2 SQIVND (reference sequence). This CDR3 is 14 amino acids long. The CDR3 reads CASRAGTPFDEQYF. The CDR3 DNA sequence: TGTGCCAGTAGGGCCGGGACCCCTTTCGACGAGCAGTACTTC.

This clonotype was seen a few times. V and J are TRBV21-1 and TRBJ2-7; the table assigns TRBD1, which was not confirmed against the DNA. TRBV21-1 has pseudogene status. CDR3 length: 12 amino acids. CDR3 amino acids: CASRDRGSEQYF. The CDR3, as DNA: TGTGCCAGCAGGGACAGGGGAAGCGAGCAGTACTTC.

J is TRBJ1-4 and V is TRBV28, with D uncertain. The CDR3 consists of 16 residues. Trimming left V 4 bases short and J 0 bases short, with 12 bases between. Germline V gene data show CDR1 as MDHEN and CDR2 as SYDVKM. The DNA for the CDR3 is TGTGCCAGCAGTTCCCCGTCCGGGGCAACTAATGAAAAACTGTTTTTT. This sequence encodes CASSSPSGATNEKLFF. Complete variable domain (other parts from reference TRBV28 and TRBJ1-4): DVKVTQSSRYLVKRTGEKVFLECVQDMDHENMFWYRQDPGLGLRLIYFSYDVKMKEKGDIPEGYSVSREKKERFSLILESASTNQTSMYLCASSSPSGATNEKLFFGSGTQLSVL.

The chain recombines TRBV20-1 with TRBJ2-3; 8 bases are shared with TRBD2. Germline CDR1 reads DFQATT; CDR2 reads SNEGSKA (reference sequence). The CDR3 extends over 16 amino acids. V lost 0 bases and J lost 4; bases outside the gene matches: 9. Here the CDR3 DNA reads TGCAGTGCTAGAGATAGGAAAGCGGGAGCCCCAGATACGCAGTATTTT. Its protein product is CSARDRKAGAPDTQYF.

The table lists this clonotype with a few counts. The genes are TRBV6-1 and TRBJ1-1, with 12 positions matching TRBD1. CDR3 length: 13 residues. V lost 3 bases and J lost 9; bases outside the gene matches: 2. CDR1 is MNHNS and CDR2 is SASEGT in the germline V gene. Written as DNA, the CDR3 is TGTGCCAGCAGTGACAGGGACAGGGGGCAAGCTTTCTTT. Protein sequence: CASSDRDRGQAFF.

The genes are TRBV7-6 and TRBJ2-3; D gene unclear. CDR1 and CDR2 from the germline V gene are SGHVS and FNYEAQ. This CDR3 has 13 amino acids. V was clipped by 3 bases and J by 0 bases, with 4 bases between them. As DNA, the CDR3 is TGTGCCAGCAGCTTCGGGAGCACAGATACGCAGTATTTT. Translating it yields CASSFGSTDTQYF. Full variable domain (remainder filled in from reference TRBV7-6 and TRBJ2-3): GAGVSQSPRYKVTKRGQDVALRCDPISGHVSLYWYRQALGQGPEFLTYFNYEAQQDKSGLPNDRFSAERPEGSISTLTIQRTEQRDSAMYRCASSFGSTDTQYFGPGTRLTVL.

The chain links TRBV6-5 to TRBJ2-3, with no clear D. This CDR3 has 14 amino acids. V was cut by 2 bases and J by 5 bases, with 11 bases left in between. CDR1 is MNHEY, CDR2 SVGAGI, per germline. The CDR3 spells CASSYRPGGDTQYF. CDR3 DNA sequence: TGTGCCAGCAGTTACCGACCAGGTGGAGATACGCAGTATTTT.

The chain joins TRBV11-3 to TRBJ2-7; D is possibly TRBD1 (5 bases). Trimming pared 1 base from V and 3 bases from J, leaving 10 bases between. Germline V gene sequence: CDR1 SGHNT, CDR2 YENEEA. The CDR3 runs to 14 residues. The CDR3 nucleotides read TGTGCCAGCAGCTTAGGCAGGGTTCACTACGAGCAGTACTTC. Protein product: CASSLGRVHYEQYF.

V is TRBV7-2 and J is TRBJ2-1, with TRBD2 identical over 7 bases. This CDR3 is 14 amino acids long. J was trimmed by 6 bases and V by 4 bases; bases with no gene match: 6. CDR1 is SGHTA and CDR2 is FQGNSA in the germline V gene. CDR3 sequence (DNA): TGTGCCAGCAGCTCCAGACTAGCTTCCAATGAGCAGTTCTTC. This translates into CASSSRLASNEQFF.

This clonotype was seen a handful of times. The V call is TRBV20-1, the J call TRBJ1-1; D may be TRBD1 (5 bases). Trimming stripped 3 bases from V and 9 bases from J, with 11 bases between. This CDR3 has 11 residues. Germline CDR1 and CDR2: DFQATT and SNEGSKA (reference sequence). The CDR3 nucleotides are TGCAGTGCTAGTGGGGGGGAAAAAGCTTTCTTT. The encoded protein is CSASGGEKAFF.

This clonotype was seen a handful of times. The V call is TRBV6-1, the J call TRBJ1-2, with 7 nucleotides matching TRBD1. The CDR3 loop spans 13 amino acids. Germline V gives CDR1 MNHNS, CDR2 SASEGT. The V segment lost 9 bases and the J segment 1 base; nucleotides outside the gene matches: 5. The CDR3 nucleotides read TGTGCCAGTCACAGGGGACATAACTATGGCTACACCTTC. Its protein product is CASHRGHNYGYTF.

V usage is TRBV6-1 and J usage is TRBJ2-2; TRBD1 might be the D (6 bases). V gave up 4 bases and J gave up 1 base, with 19 bases separating them. The germline V gene encodes CDR1 MNHNS and CDR2 SASEGT. This CDR3 has 18 residues. In nucleotides, the CDR3 is TGTGCCAGCAGTGGAACTAGAAAGGGGGATTTGAACACCGGGGAGCTGTTTTTT. Encoded protein: CASSGTRKGDLNTGELFF.